This T cell receptor beta chain was sequenced for a study of blood T cell repertoires in COVID-19. Germline lookup yields CDR1 MNHEY and CDR2 SVGEGT. The junction had 5 bases not matched to a gene; V was cut back by 6 bases and J by 7 bases. CDR3 length: 12 amino acids. Assay: immunoSEQ multiplex PCR; the TCRdb copy retains only in-frame clones and omits some. There are under 250,000 clones in the sample; roughly 85% occur only once, and approximately 5.1% lies in the top ten. The chain couples TRBV6-2 or TRBV6-3 to TRBJ1-2; 7 nucleotides agree with TRBD1. Specimen: peripheral blood. The receptor comes from a man aged 50 to 59 with COVID-19, enrolled during active disease. The CDR3 DNA sequence: TGTGCCAGCAGCACAGGGGCTGGTGGCTACACCTTC. Its translation is CASSTGAGGYTF.